This TCR beta chain derives from a study of shared clonotypes between healthy human individuals. Study information: Aged between 18 and 49, the donors were a couple of women and three men.

The method was immunoSEQ multiplex PCR; TCRdb's version includes in-frame clones alone and lacks a portion of them. The sample lists about 490,000 clones, less than 80% seen once, with 10% to 15% in the top ten. This clone occurred once. Approximately 98 million PBMCs went into genomic DNA for unsorted samples. Deletions cut 2 bases from V and 4 bases from J, with 11 bases between. The CDR3 totals 14 residues. Germline assignment: CDR1 MDHEN and CDR2 SYDVKM. The receptor was derived from a middle-aged woman in good health. Some clones in this sample may be carry-over from other donors' samples. The sequenced sample was PBMCs. The rearrangement joins TRBV28 to TRBJ1-2; D not certain. In DNA, the CDR3 is TGTGCCAGCAGTTTAGCCCGGGTCAGCTATGGCTACACCTTC. As protein: CASSLARVSYGYTF.